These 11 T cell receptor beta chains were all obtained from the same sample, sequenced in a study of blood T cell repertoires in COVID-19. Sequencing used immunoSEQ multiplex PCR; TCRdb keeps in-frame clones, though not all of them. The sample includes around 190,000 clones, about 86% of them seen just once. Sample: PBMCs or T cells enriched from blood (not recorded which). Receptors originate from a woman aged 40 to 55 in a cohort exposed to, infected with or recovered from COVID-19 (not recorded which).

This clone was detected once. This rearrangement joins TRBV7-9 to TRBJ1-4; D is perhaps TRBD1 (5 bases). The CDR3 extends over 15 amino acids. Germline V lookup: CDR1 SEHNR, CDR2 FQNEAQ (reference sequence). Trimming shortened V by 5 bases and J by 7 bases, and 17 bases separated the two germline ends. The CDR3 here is CASSTPRDGVEKLFF. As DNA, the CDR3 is TGTGCCAGCAGCACCCCGCGGGACGGAGTTGAAAAACTGTTTTTT. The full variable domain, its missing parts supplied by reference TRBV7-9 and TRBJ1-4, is DTGVSQNPRHKITKRGQNVTFRCDPISEHNRLYWYRQTLGQGPEFLTYFQNEAQLEKSRLLSDRFSAERPKGSFSTLEIQRTEQGDSAMYLCASSTPRDGVEKLFFGSGTQLSVL.

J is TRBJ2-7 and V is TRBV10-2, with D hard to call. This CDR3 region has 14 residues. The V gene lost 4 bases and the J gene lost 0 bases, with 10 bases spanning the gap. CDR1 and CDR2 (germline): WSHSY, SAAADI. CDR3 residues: CASSGAVSSYEQYF. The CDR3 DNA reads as TGCGCCAGCAGTGGTGCGGTGAGCTCCTACGAGCAGTACTTC.

CDR3 loop: CASSRLDRGKDEQYF. CDR3 sequence (DNA): TGTGCCAGCAGTAGACTTGACAGGGGTAAGGACGAGCAGTACTTC. The chain joins TRBV6-2 or TRBV6-3 to TRBJ2-7; 8 bases line up with TRBD1. The germline V gene has CDR1 MNHEY and CDR2 SVGEGT. There are 15 residues in the CDR3. V gave up 5 bases and J gave up 5 bases; unmatched junction bases: 11.

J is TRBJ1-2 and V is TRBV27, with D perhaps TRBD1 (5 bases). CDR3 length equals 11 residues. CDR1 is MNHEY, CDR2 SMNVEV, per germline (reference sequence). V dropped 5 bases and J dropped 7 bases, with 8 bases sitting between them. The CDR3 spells CASSDRGGYTF. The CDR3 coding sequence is TGTGCCAGCAGTGACAGAGGTGGCTACACCTTC.

The CDR3 DNA sequence: TGTGCCAGCACCCCAGGGACAGGGTGGGCAGATACGCAGTATTTT. Protein product: CASTPGTGWADTQYF. This sequence joins TRBV5-8 and TRBJ2-3, with 9 bases aligning to TRBD1. The V segment lost 6 bases and the J segment 4 bases; nucleotides outside the gene matches: 9. The CDR3 runs to 15 residues. Germline CDR1 and CDR2: SGHTS and YDEGEE. Using reference TRBV5-8 and TRBJ2-3 for the parts outside the CDR3, the full variable domain is EAGVTQSPTHLIKTRGQQATLRCSPISGHTSVYWYQQALGLGLQFLLWYDEGEERNRGNFPPRFSGRQFPNYSSELNVNALELEDSALYLCASTPGTGWADTQYFGPGTRLTVL.

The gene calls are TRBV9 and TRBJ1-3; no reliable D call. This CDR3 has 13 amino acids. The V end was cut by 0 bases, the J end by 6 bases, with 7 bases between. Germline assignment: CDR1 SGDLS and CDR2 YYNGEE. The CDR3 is CASSVAGVNTIYF. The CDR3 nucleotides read TGTGCCAGCAGCGTAGCGGGTGTAAACACCATATATTTT.

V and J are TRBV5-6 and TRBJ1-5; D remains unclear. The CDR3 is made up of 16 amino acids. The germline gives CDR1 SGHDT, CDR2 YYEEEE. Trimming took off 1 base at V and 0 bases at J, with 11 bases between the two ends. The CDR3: CASSLTPSLSNQPQHF. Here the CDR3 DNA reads TGTGCCAGCAGCTTGACACCTTCTCTTAGCAATCAGCCCCAGCATTTT.

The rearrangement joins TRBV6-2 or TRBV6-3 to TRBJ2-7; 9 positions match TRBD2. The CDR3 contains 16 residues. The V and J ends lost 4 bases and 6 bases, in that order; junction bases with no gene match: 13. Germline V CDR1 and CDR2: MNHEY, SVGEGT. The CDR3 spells CASSSEPGLADREQYF. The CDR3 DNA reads TGTGCCAGCAGTTCCGAACCGGGACTAGCTGACCGCGAGCAGTACTTC.

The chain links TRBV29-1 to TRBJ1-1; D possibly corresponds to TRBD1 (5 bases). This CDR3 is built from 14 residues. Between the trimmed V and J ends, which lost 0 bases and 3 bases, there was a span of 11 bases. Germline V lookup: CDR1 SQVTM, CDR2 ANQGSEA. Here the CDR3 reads CSVEEATRDTEAFF. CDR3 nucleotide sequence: TGCAGCGTTGAAGAAGCCACCAGGGACACTGAAGCTTTCTTT.

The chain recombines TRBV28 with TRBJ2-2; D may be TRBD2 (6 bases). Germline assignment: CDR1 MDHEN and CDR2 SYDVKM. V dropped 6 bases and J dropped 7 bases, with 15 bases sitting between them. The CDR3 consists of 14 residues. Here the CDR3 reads CASSFAGRGGELFF. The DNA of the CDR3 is TGTGCCAGCAGCTTTGCAGGGCGGGGCGGGGAGCTGTTTTTT.

In DNA form, the CDR3 reads TGTGCCAGCAGCTTTACAGGGGACTCCTACGAGCAGTACTTC. Protein: CASSFTGDSYEQYF. This chain joins TRBV13 and TRBJ2-7, with 7 bases that match TRBD1. The germline V gene encodes CDR1 PRHDT and CDR2 FYEKMQ (reference sequence). Trimming took 3 bases from V and 0 from J; bases not matched to a gene: 2. The CDR3 extends over 14 amino acids.